This T cell receptor beta chain stems from a study of patients and donors after allogeneic stem cell transplantation. V lost 4 bases, J lost 0 bases, and 21 bases lay in between. The CDR3 consists of 17 residues. Germline lookup yields CDR1 SQVTM and CDR2 ANQGSEA. MiXCR was run by TCRdb on the RT-PCR reads, yielding one entry per CDR3 protein. The repertoire consists of 390,000 or so distinct CDR3 sequences, with 16% occurring once and the leading ten covering roughly 7.2%. The source material was blood, either unsorted or a sorted T cell fraction (not recorded which). The source of this sequence is a human donor who was either an allogeneic HSCT recipient or a stem cell or donor lymphocyte infusion donor (not recorded which). It is not recorded whose cells these are; they may come from a transplant donor. The V gene is TRBV29-1, the J gene TRBJ1-1; D perhaps matches TRBD1 (5 bases). For the CDR3, the DNA is TGCAGCGTTGGGGGCCTGGGGGGGTTTAACATGAACACTGAAGCTTTCTTT. Translation gives CSVGGLGGFNMNTEAFF.